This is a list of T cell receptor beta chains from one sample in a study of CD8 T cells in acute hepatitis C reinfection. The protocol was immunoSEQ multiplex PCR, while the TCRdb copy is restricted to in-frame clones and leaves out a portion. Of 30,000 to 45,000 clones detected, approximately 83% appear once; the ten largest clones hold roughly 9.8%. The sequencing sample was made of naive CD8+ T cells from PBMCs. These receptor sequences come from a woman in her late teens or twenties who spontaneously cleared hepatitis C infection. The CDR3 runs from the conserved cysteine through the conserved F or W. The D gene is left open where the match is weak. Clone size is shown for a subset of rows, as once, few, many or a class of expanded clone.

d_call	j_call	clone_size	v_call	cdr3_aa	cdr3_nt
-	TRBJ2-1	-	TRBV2	CASTGGEGHEVLYRYNEQFF	TGTGCCAGCACTGGGGGCGAGGGACATGAAGTTTTATATCGTTACAATGAGCAGTTCTTC
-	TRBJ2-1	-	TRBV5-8	CASSPRPASVPSYNEQFF	TGTGCCAGCAGCCCACGACCGGCTAGCGTACCCTCCTACAATGAGCAGTTCTTC
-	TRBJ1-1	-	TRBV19	CASSMGGGTEAFF	TGTGCCAGTAGTATGGGGGGGGGAACTGAAGCTTTCTTT
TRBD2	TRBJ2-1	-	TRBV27	CASSGMGLAEYNEQFF	TGTGCCAGCAGTGGAATGGGACTAGCGGAGTACAATGAGCAGTTCTTC
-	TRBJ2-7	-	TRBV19	CASSLGTAYEQYF	TGTGCCAGTAGTCTGGGGACCGCCTACGAGCAGTACTTC
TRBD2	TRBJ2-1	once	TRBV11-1	CASSLADGTSVYEQFF	TGTGCCAGCAGCTTAGCGGATGGGACTAGCGTCTATGAGCAGTTCTTC
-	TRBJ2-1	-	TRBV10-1	CASGSGTFYNEQFF	TGCGCCAGCGGGAGCGGAACGTTTTACAATGAGCAGTTCTTC
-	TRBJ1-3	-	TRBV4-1	CASSQVGGDGNTIYF	TGCGCCAGCAGCCAAGTGGGGGGCGATGGAAACACCATATATTTT
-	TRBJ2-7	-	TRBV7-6	CASSSYPPGRMESEQYF	TGTGCCAGCAGCTCTTATCCCCCGGGTCGTATGGAAAGCGAGCAGTACTTC
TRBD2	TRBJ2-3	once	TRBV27	CASSFWTSGTTDTQYF	TGTGCCAGCAGCTTTTGGACTAGCGGCACCACAGATACGCAGTATTTT
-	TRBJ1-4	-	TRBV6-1	CASSEGTTLREKLFF	TGTGCCAGCAGTGAAGGGACTACACTGCGCGAAAAACTGTTTTTT
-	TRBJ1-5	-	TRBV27	CASGQTNQPQHF	TGTGCCAGCGGACAAACTAATCAGCCCCAGCATTTT
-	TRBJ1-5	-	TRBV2	CASSDFSEISNQPQHF	TGTGCCAGCAGTGATTTTTCCGAGATTAGCAATCAGCCCCAGCATTTT
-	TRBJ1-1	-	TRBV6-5	CASSYTPGTEAFF	TGTGCCAGCAGTTACACCCCGGGAACTGAAGCTTTCTTT
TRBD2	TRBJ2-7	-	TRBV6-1	CASPGGGNEQYF	TGTGCCAGCCCCGGGGGGGGAAACGAGCAGTACTTC
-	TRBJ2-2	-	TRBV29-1	CSAYTGELFF	TGCAGCGCCTACACCGGGGAGCTGTTTTTT
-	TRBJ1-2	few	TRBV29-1	CSVNTAPGGYGYTF	TGCAGCGTTAACACGGCCCCGGGCGGCTATGGCTACACCTTC
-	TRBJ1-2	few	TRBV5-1	CASSLVPDYGYTF	TGCGCCAGCAGCTTGGTGCCGGACTATGGCTACACCTTC
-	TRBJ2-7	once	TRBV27	CASSRGQRAYEQYF	TGTGCCAGCAGCCGGGGACAGCGGGCCTACGAGCAGTACTTC
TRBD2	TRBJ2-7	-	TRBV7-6	CASSSGGGYEQYF	TGTGCCAGCAGCAGCGGGGGAGGCTACGAGCAGTACTTC
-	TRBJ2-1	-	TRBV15	CATSRSWGSEQFF	TGTGCCACCAGCAGGTCGTGGGGCAGTGAGCAGTTCTTC
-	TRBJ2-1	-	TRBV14	CASSQGLPASLSSSYNEQFF	TGTGCCAGCAGCCAAGGACTTCCGGCCAGCCTAAGCAGCTCCTACAATGAGCAGTTCTTC
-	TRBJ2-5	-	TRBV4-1	CASSQVFPLETQYF	TGCGCCAGCAGCCAAGTCTTTCCACTAGAGACCCAGTACTTC
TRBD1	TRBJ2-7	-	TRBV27	CASSLKGASYEQYF	TGTGCCAGCAGTTTAAAGGGGGCCTCGTACGAGCAGTACTTC
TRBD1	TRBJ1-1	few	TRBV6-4	CASSDWTGVAFF	TGTGCCAGCAGTGACTGGACAGGGGTTGCTTTCTTT
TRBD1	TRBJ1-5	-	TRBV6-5	CASKQGAMAQPQHF	TGTGCCAGCAAACAGGGGGCAATGGCTCAGCCCCAGCATTTT
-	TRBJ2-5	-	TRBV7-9	CASSLSIQETQYF	TGTGCCAGCAGCCTCAGCATCCAAGAGACCCAGTACTTC
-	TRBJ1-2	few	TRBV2	CASDFGNGYTF	TGTGCCAGCGATTTCGGGAATGGCTACACCTTC
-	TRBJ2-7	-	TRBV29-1	CSVGGWRGDYEQYF	TGCAGCGTTGGTGGGTGGCGGGGTGACTACGAGCAGTACTTC
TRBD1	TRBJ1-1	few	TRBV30	CAWSLTGGNTEAFF	TGTGCCTGGAGCCTGACAGGGGGAAACACTGAAGCTTTCTTT
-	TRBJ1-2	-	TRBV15	CATSTRISVGGYTF	TGTGCCACCAGCACCAGAATATCGGTAGGAGGCTACACCTTC
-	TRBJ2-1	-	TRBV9	CASNNPTVYNEQFF	TGTGCCAGCAACAACCCGACAGTTTACAATGAGCAGTTCTTC
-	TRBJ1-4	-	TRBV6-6	CASRQAPNEKLFF	TGTGCCAGTCGACAGGCACCTAATGAAAAACTGTTTTTT
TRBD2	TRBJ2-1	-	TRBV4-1	CASSQVPGLAGGEQFF	TGCGCCAGCAGCCAGGTACCGGGACTAGCGGGAGGGGAGCAGTTCTTC
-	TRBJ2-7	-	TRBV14	CASSLTGEGYEQYF	TGTGCCAGCAGCCTCACAGGGGAGGGCTACGAGCAGTACTTC
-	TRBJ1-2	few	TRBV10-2	CASSESGGGGYTF	TGCGCCAGCAGTGAGTCAGGGGGAGGCGGCTACACCTTC
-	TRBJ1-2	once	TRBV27	CASSLGTGRGYTF	TGTGCCAGCAGTTTAGGAACAGGGAGAGGCTACACCTTC